Only a few counts were recorded for the clone carrying this TCR beta chain. Its matching antigen is unknown. The CDR3 has 16 residues. Germline CDR1 MGHRA, CDR2 YSYEKL. After removal of 4 bases from V and 7 bases from J, the junction contained 12 bases not matched to a gene. This record belongs to a study of T-cell memory formation after mild COVID-19. Study results and caveats: Clones that contracted clustered mainly in CM and EM if CD4+ and in EMRA if CD8+.

TCRdb itself ran the 5' RACE reads through MiXCR, one entry per CDR3 protein. The sample includes around 440,000 distinct CDR3 sequences, over 15% of them seen just once. Sequencing was performed on PBMCs or a T cell subset sorted from them (not recorded which). This clonotype was sampled from an adult woman who had mild COVID-19 (a few samples of this study predate the infection). Cell type and time point are not known. The chain recombines TRBV4-1 with TRBJ2-2; 7 positions match TRBD1. CDR3 nucleotides: TGCGCCAGCAGCCCGCCCGGGACAACAGGGGTCGGGGAGCTGTTTTTT. Amino acids: CASSPPGTTGVGELFF.